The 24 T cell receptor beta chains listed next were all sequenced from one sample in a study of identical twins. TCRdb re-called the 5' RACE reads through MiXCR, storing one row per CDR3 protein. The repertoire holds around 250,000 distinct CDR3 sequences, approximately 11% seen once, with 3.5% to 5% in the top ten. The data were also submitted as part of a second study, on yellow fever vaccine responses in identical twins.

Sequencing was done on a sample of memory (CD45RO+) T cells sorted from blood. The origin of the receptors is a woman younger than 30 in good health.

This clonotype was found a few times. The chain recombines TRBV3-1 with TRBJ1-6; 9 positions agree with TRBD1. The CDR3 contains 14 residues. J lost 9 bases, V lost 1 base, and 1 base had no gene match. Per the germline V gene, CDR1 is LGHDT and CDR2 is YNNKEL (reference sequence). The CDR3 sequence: CASSQGTGVSPLHF. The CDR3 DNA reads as TGTGCCAGCAGCCAAGGGACAGGGGTTTCACCCCTCCACTTT.

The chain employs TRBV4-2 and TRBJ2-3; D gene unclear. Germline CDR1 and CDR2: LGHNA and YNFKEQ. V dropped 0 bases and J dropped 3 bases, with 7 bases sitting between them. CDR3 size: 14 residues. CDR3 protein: CASSQEGFTDTQYF. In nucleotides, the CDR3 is TGTGCCAGCAGCCAAGAGGGGTTTACAGATACGCAGTATTTT.

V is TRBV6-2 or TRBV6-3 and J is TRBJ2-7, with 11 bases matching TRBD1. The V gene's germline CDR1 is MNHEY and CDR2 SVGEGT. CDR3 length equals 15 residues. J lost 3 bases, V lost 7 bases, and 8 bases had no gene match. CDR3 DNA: TGTGCCAGCACCGTAGGGACAGGGGGTATCTACGAGCAGTACTTC. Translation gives CASTVGTGGIYEQYF.

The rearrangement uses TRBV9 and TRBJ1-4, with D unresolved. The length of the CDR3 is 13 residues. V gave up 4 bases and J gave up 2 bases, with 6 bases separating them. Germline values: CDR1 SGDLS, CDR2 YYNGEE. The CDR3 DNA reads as TGTGCCAGCAGCCCGGGTACTAATGAAAAACTGTTTTTT. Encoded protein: CASSPGTNEKLFF. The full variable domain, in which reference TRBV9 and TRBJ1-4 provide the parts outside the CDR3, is DSGVTQTPKHLITATGQRVTLRCSPRSGDLSVYWYQQSLDQGLQFLIQYYNGEERAKGNILERFSAQQFPDLHSELNLSSLELGDSALYFCASSPGTNEKLFFGSGTQLSVL.

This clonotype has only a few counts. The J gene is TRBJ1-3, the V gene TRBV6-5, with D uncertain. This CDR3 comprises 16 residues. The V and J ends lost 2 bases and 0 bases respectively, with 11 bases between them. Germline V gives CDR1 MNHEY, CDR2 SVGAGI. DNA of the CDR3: TGTGCCAGCAGTTACGAGGGAACTAGCTCTGGAAACACCATATATTTT. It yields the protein CASSYEGTSSGNTIYF.

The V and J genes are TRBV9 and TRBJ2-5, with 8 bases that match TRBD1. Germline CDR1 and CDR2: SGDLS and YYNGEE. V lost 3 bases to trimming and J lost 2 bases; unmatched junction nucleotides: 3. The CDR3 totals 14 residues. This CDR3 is CASSAGQGQETQYF. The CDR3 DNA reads TGTGCCAGCAGCGCAGGACAGGGACAAGAGACCCAGTACTTC.

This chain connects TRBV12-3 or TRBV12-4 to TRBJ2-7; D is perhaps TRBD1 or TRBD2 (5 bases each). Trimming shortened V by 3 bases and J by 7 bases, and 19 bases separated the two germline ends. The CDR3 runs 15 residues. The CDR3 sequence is CASSLGRATWGEQYF. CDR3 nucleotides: TGTGCCAGCAGTTTGGGCAGGGCTACTTGGGGGGAGCAGTACTTC.

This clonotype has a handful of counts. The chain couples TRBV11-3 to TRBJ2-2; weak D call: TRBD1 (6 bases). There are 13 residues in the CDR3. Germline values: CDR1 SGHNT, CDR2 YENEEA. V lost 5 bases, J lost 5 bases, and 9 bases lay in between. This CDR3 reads CASSARGTGELFF. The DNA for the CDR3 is TGTGCCAGCAGCGCCAGGGGTACCGGGGAGCTGTTTTTT.

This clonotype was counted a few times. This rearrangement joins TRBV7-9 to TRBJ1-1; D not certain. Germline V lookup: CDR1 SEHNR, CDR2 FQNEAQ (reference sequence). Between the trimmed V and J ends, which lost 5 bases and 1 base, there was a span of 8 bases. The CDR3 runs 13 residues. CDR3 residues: CASSRQANTEAFF. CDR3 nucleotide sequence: TGTGCCAGCAGCCGTCAGGCGAACACTGAAGCTTTCTTT.

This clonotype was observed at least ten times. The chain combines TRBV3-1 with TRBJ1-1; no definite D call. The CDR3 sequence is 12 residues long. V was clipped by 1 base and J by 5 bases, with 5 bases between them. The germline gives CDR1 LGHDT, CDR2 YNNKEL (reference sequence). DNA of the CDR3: TGTGCCAGCAGCCAAGTGGGGACTGAAGCTTTCTTT. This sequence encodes CASSQVGTEAFF.

The CDR3, as DNA: TGTGCCAGCAGTGTAAACCCCGGGACTAGCGGGAGCGGGCAGTATTTT. Translating gives CASSVNPGTSGSGQYF. The chain uses TRBV2 and TRBJ2-3; TRBD2 matches at 14 bases. The germline gives CDR1 SNHLY, CDR2 FYNNEI. Trimming took 4 bases from V and 11 from J; bases not matched to a gene: 11. The CDR3 is 16 residues long.

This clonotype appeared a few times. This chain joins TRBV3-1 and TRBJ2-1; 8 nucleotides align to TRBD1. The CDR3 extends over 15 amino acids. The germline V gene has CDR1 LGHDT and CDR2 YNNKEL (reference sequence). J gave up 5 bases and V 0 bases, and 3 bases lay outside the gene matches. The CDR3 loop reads CASSQDNRGNNEQFF. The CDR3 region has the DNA TGTGCCAGCAGCCAAGATAACAGGGGGAACAATGAGCAGTTCTTC.

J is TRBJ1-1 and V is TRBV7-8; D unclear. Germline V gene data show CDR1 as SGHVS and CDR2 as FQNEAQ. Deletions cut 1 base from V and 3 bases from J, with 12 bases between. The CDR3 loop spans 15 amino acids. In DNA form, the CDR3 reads TGTGCCAGCAGCTTAGAAACGGCAGCCTACACTGAAGCTTTCTTT. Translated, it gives CASSLETAAYTEAFF.

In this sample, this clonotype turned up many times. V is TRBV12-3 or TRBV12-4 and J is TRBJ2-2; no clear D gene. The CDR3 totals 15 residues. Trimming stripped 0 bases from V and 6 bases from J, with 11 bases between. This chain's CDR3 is CASSLAGPWSGELFF. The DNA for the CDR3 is TGTGCCAGCAGTTTAGCTGGGCCCTGGTCCGGGGAGCTGTTTTTT.

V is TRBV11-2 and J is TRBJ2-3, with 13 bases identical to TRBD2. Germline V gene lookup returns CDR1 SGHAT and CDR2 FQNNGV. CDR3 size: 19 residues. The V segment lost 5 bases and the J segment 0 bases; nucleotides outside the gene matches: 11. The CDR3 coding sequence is TGTGCCAGCAGCCCCTATGGACTAGCGGGGGTTCCTAGCACAGATACGCAGTATTTT. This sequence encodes CASSPYGLAGVPSTDTQYF.

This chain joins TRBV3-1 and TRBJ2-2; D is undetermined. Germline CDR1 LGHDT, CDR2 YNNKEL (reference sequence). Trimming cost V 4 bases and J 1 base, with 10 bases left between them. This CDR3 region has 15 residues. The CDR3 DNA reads TGTGCCAGCAGCCCCCGCCCAGGGAACACCGGGGAGCTGTTTTTT. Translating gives CASSPRPGNTGELFF.

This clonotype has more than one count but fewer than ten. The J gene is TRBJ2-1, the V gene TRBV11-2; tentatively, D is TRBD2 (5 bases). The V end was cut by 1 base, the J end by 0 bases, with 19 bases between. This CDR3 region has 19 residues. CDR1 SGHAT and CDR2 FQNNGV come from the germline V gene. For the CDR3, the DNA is TGTGCCAGCAGCTTAGGAGCGTCTAGGTCTACTAGCTCCTACAATGAGCAGTTCTTC. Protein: CASSLGASRSTSSYNEQFF.

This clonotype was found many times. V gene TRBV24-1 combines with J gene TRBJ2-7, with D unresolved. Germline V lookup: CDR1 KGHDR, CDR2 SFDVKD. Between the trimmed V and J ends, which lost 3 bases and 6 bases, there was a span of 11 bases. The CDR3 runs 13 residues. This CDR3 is CATSDRQNGEQYF. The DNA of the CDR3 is TGTGCCACCAGTGATCGTCAAAATGGCGAGCAGTACTTC.

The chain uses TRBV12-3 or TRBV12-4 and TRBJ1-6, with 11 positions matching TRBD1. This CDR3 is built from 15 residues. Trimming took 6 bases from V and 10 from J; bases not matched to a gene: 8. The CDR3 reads CASSPPDRGRSPLHF. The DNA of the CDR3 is TGTGCCAGCAGCCCACCGGACAGGGGGCGATCACCCCTCCACTTT.

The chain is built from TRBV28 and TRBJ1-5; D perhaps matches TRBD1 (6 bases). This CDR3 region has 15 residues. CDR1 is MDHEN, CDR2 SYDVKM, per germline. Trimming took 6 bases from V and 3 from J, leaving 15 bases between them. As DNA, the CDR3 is TGTGCCAGCAGCGCAACAGGGACCCTCAATCAGCCCCAGCATTTT. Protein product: CASSATGTLNQPQHF.

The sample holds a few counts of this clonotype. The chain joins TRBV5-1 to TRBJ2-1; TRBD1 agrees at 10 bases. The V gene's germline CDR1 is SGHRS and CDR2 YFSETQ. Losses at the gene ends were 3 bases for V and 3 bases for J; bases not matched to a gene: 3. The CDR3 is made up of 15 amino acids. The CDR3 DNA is TGCGCCAGCAGCTCAGACAGGGGGCTCTACAATGAGCAGTTCTTC. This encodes CASSSDRGLYNEQFF.

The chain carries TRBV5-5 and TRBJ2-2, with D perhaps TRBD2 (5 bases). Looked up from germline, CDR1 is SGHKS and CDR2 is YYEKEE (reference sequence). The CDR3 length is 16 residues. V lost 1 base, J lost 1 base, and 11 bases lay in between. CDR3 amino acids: CASSLHGGLNTGELFF. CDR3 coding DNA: TGTGCCAGCAGCTTGCATGGAGGACTGAACACCGGGGAGCTGTTTTTT.

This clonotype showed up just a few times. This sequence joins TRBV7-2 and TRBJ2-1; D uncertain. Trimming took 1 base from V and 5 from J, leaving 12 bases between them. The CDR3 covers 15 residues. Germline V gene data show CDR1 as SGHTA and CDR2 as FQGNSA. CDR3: CASSLVSNMDNEQFF. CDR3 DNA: TGTGCCAGCAGCTTAGTGTCCAACATGGACAATGAGCAGTTCTTC.

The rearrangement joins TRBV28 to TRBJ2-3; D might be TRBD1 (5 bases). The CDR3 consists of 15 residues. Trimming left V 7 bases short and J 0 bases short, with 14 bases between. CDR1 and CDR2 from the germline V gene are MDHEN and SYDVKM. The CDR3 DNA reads TGTGCCAGCACAGGGATGATTCGGAGCACAGATACGCAGTATTTT. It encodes CASTGMIRSTDTQYF. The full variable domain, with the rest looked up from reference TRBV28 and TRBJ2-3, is DVKVTQSSRYLVKRTGEKVFLECVQDMDHENMFWYRQDPGLGLRLIYFSYDVKMKEKGDIPEGYSVSREKKERFSLILESASTNQTSMYLCASTGMIRSTDTQYFGPGTRLTVL.